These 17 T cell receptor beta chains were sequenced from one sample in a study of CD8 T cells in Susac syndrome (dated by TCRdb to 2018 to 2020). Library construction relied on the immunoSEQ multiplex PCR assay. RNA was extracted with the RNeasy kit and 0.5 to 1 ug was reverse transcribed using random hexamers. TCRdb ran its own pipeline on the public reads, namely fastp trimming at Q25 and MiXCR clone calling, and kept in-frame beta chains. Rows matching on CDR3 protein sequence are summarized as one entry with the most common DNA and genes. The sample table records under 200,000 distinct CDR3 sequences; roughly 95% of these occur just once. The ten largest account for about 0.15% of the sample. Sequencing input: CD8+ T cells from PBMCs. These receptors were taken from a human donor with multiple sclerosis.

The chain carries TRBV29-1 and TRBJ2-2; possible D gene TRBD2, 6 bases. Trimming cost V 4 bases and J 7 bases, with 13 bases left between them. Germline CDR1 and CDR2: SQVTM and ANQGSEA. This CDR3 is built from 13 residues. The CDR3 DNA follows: TGCAGCGTTGCGGCCGGGGGAAGCGGGGAGCTGTTTTTT. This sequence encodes CSVAAGGSGELFF.

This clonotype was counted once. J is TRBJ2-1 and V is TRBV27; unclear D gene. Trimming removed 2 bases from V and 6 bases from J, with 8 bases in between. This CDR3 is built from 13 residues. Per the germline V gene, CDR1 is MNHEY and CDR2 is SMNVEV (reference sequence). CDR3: CASSLGRGNEQFF. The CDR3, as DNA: TGTGCCAGCAGTTTAGGCAGAGGCAATGAGCAGTTCTTC.

CDR3 in amino acids: CASRMGREITDTQYF. As DNA, the CDR3 is TGTGCCAGCAGAATGGGGCGGGAGATCACAGATACGCAGTATTTT. The chain employs TRBV2 and TRBJ2-3; 7 bases map to TRBD2. CDR1 SNHLY and CDR2 FYNNEI come from the germline V gene. The CDR3 has 15 residues. Losses at the gene ends were 6 bases for V and 2 bases for J; bases not matched to a gene: 8.

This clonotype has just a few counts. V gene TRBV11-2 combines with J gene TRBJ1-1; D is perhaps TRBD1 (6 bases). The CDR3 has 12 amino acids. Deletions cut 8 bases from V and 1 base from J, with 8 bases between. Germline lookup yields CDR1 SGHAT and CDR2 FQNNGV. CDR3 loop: CASEQGNTEAFF. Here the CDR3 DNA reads TGTGCCAGCGAACAGGGGAACACTGAAGCTTTCTTT. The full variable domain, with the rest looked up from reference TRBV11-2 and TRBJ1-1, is EAGVAQSPRYKIIEKRQSVAFWCNPISGHATLYWYQQILGQGPKLLIQFQNNGVVDDSQLPKDRFSAERLKGVDSTLKIQPAKLEDSAVYLCASEQGNTEAFFGQGTRLTVV.

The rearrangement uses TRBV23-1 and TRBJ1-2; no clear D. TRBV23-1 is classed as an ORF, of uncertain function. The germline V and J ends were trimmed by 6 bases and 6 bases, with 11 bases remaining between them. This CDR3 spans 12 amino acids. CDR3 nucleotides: TGCGCCAGCAGGACGATCGGTGATGGCTACACCTTC. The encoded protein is CASRTIGDGYTF.

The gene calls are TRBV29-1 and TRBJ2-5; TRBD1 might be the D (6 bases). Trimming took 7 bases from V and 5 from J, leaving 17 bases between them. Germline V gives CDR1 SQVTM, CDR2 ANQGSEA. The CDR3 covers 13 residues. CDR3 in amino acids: CSASFQGYETQYF. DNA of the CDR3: TGCAGCGCCAGTTTCCAGGGGTACGAGACCCAGTACTTC. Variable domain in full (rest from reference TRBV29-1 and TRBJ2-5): SAVISQKPSRDICQRGTSLTIQCQVDSQVTMMFWYRQQPGQSLTLIATANQGSEATYESGFVIDKFPISRPNLTFSTLTVSNMSPEDSSIYLCSASFQGYETQYFGPGTRLLVL.

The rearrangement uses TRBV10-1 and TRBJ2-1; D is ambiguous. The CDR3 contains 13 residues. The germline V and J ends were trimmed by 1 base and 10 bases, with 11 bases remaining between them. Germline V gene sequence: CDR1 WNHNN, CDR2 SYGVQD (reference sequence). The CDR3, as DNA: TGCGCCAGCAGTGAGTTTAGGAACGGGGAGCAGTTCTTC. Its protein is CASSEFRNGEQFF.

Here the CDR3 DNA reads TGCGCCAGCAGCCAAGAGTCGGGACCGAGCACAGATACGCAGTATTTT. Amino acids: CASSQESGPSTDTQYF. The chain carries TRBV4-1 and TRBJ2-3; D could derive from TRBD1 or TRBD2 (5 bases each). CDR1 and CDR2 (germline): MGHRA, YSYEKL. Trimming shortened V by 0 bases and J by 0 bases, and 10 bases separated the two germline ends. This CDR3 is 16 amino acids long.

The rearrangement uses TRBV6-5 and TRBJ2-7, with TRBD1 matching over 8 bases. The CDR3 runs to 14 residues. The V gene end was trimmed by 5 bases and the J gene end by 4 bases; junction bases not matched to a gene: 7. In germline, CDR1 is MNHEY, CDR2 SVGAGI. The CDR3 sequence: CASSAGTGTYEQYF. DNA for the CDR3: TGTGCCAGCAGTGCCGGGACAGGCACATACGAGCAGTACTTC.

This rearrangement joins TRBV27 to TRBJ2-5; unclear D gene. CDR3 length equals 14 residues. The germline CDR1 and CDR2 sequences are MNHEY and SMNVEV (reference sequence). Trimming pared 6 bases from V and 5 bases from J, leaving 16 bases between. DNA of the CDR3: TGTGCCAGCAGAGAGTTACCGAGGCAGGAGACCCAGTACTTC. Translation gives CASRELPRQETQYF.

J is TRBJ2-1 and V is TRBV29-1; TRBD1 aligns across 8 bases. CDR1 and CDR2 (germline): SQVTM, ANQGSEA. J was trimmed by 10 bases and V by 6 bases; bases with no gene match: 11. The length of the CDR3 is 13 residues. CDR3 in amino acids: CSVVPGGKWEQFF. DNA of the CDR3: TGCAGCGTGGTCCCAGGGGGCAAATGGGAGCAGTTCTTC.

The CDR3, as DNA: TGTGCCAGCAGTTTCTCCGGGGAACGGGACACCGGGGAGCTGTTTTTT. Residues: CASSFSGERDTGELFF. The J gene is TRBJ2-2, the V gene TRBV27, with a possible D match to TRBD2 (5 bases). This CDR3 has 16 residues. CDR1 and CDR2 from the germline V gene are MNHEY and SMNVEV (reference sequence). V lost 3 bases and J lost 3, with 14 bases in between.

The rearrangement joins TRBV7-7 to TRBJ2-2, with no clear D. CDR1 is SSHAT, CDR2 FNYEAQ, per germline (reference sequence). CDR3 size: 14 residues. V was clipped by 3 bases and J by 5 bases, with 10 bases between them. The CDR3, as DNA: TGTGCCAGCAGCTTGGCTCCTCAGACCGGGGAGCTGTTTTTT. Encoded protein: CASSLAPQTGELFF.

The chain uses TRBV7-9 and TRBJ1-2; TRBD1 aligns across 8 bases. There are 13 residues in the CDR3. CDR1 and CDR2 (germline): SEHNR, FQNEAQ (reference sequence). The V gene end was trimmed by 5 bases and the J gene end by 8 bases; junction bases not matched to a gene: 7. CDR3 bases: TGTGCCAGCAGCACGGACAGGGTAGACGGCTACACCTTC. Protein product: CASSTDRVDGYTF. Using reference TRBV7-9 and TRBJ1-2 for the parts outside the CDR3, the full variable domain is DTGVSQNPRHKITKRGQNVTFRCDPISEHNRLYWYRQTLGQGPEFLTYFQNEAQLEKSRLLSDRFSAERPKGSFSTLEIQRTEQGDSAMYLCASSTDRVDGYTFGSGTRLTVV.

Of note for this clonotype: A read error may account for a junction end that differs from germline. The CDR3 sequence is CASSRRGGSHNEQFF. The DNA for the CDR3 is TGTGCCAGCAGCCGCAGGGGGGGCTCCCACAATGAGCAGTTCTTC. V usage is TRBV12-3 or TRBV12-4 and J usage is TRBJ2-1; tentatively, D is TRBD1 or TRBD2 (7 bases each). The CDR3 length is 15 residues.

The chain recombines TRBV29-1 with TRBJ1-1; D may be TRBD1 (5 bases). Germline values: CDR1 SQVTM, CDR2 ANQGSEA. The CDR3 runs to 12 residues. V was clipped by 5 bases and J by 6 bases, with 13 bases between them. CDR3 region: CSVYSGAPEAFF. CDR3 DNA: TGCAGCGTTTACAGCGGGGCCCCTGAAGCTTTCTTT.

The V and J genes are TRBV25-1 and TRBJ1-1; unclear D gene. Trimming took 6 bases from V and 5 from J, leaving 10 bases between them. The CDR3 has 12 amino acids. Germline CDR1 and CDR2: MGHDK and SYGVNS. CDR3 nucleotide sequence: TGTGCCAGCAGGGCCGGAGGGACTGAAGCTTTCTTT. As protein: CASRAGGTEAFF.